Sequencing of this T cell receptor beta chain was carried out in a study of control samples from healthy donors and cancer patients. Repertoires were generated with immunoSEQ multiplex PCR, while TCRdb's copy carries only in-frame clones and drops some. Here the sample spans around 77,000 clones, roughly 92% being singletons. This CDR3 has 14 amino acids. Looked up from germline, CDR1 is MNHEY and CDR2 is SMNVEV (reference sequence). Trimming left V 0 bases short and J 6 bases short, with 11 bases between. This clonotype originated in a woman aged 55-69 years in good health. This chain links TRBV27 with TRBJ1-2; D remains unclear. The source material was blood. CDR3 in DNA: TGTGCCAGCAGTTTATCTGACACCCGGAATGGCTACACCTTC. Amino acids: CASSLSDTRNGYTF.